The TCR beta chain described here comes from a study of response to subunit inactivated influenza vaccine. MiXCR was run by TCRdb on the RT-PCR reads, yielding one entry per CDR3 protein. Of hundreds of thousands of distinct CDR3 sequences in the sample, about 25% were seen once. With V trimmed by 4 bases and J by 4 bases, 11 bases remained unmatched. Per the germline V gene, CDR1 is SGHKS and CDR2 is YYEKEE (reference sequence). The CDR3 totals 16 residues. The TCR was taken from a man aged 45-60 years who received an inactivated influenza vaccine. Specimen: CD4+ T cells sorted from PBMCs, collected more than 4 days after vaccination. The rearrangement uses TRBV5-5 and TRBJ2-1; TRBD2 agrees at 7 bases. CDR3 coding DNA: TGTGCCAGCAGCCGGGTGGGGCTAGCGGAATACAATGAGCAGTTCTTC. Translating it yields CASSRVGLAEYNEQFF.